The 14 T cell receptor beta chains below were found in one sample sequenced in a study of T cell repertoires in cytomegalovirus infection (dated by TCRdb to the late 2010s). The treatment or condition label, as the study defines it: in vitro stimulation with specific CMV peptide epitopes to enrich CMV-specific T cells. No antigen is known for these receptors. This sample was sequenced with an Illumina HiSeq 1500. TCRdb trimmed the raw reads at Q25, called clones with MiXCR and kept productive beta chains. Entries that share a CDR3 protein sequence are merged under the most common genes and DNA. The sample profile shows about 890,000 distinct CDR3 sequences; roughly 31% of them were found once. The biggest ten clones account for roughly an eighth of the sample. Here the sequenced sample was cultured CD8+ T cells from PBMCs, taken from culture after CMV antigen stimulation. These receptor sequences come from a human donor in good health (CMV status not recorded). Some clones in this sample may be carry-over from other donors' samples.

This clonotype was counted between two and nine times. The V call is TRBV3-1, the J call TRBJ1-6; 8 bases fit TRBD1. This CDR3 contains 15 residues. Germline CDR1 LGHDT, CDR2 YNNKEL (reference sequence). Unmatched junction bases numbered 7, after V lost 5 bases and J lost 7 bases. CDR3 loop: CASSFRQGRNSPLHF. The CDR3, as DNA: TGTGCCAGCAGCTTTCGACAGGGGAGGAATTCACCCCTCCACTTT.

The chain's CDR3 is CASGTNPVTGELFF. The CDR3 nucleotides are TGTGCCAGCGGGACGAACCCTGTCACCGGGGAGCTGTTTTTT. The chain recombines TRBV19 with TRBJ2-2; D could derive from TRBD1 or TRBD2 (5 bases each). Germline CDR1 is LNHDA and CDR2 is SQIVND (reference sequence). V was clipped by 9 bases and J by 4 bases, with 15 bases between them. The CDR3 has 14 amino acids.

The chain carries TRBV12-5 and TRBJ2-5, with D hard to call. Germline V gene lookup returns CDR1 LGHNT and CDR2 FRNRAP. The CDR3 consists of 12 residues. V lost 5 bases to trimming and J lost 5 bases, with 9 bases between them. The CDR3 region has the DNA TGTGCTAGTGGTCAGACGGCGGAGACCCAGTACTTC. This sequence encodes CASGQTAETQYF.

The J gene is TRBJ2-7, the V gene TRBV7-9; no clear D gene. This CDR3 is 18 amino acids long. Between the trimmed V and J ends, which lost 3 bases and 0 bases, there was a span of 21 bases. Germline CDR1 is SEHNR and CDR2 is FQNEAQ (reference sequence). CDR3 bases: TGTGCCAGCAGCTTTTACCCTCCCCAGGTGCAAAGCTCCTACGAGCAGTACTTC. Translation gives CASSFYPPQVQSSYEQYF.

V usage is TRBV6-2 or TRBV6-3 and J usage is TRBJ1-2; no clear D gene. V gave up 4 bases and J gave up 5 bases, with 17 bases separating them. This CDR3 is 15 amino acids long. CDR1 is MNHEY and CDR2 is SVGEGT in the germline V gene. Here the CDR3 DNA reads TGTGCCAGCAGTTCCCTCAGCGACGACCTTTATGGCTACACCTTC. This gives the protein CASSSLSDDLYGYTF.

The CDR3 is CASSERAHLEFF. CDR3 sequence (DNA): TGTGCCAGCAGTGAAAGGGCACACCTGGAGTTCTTC. The chain uses TRBV2 and TRBJ2-1, with unresolved D. The V end was cut by 2 bases, the J end by 14 bases, with 13 bases between. The CDR3 totals 12 residues. Germline assignment: CDR1 SNHLY and CDR2 FYNNEI.

There are many counts of this clonotype. This sequence joins TRBV7-4 and TRBJ2-7; 7 nucleotides align to TRBD2. V shed 5 bases, J shed 4 bases, and the junction held 8 bases outside the gene matches. Germline loops: CDR1 SGHVT, CDR2 SQSDAQ. The CDR3 covers 14 residues. DNA for the CDR3: TGTGCCAGCAGCCCCCACGGGGGAGGGTACGAGCAGTACTTC. Residues: CASSPHGGGYEQYF.

The chain uses TRBV7-8 and TRBJ2-5; D gene unclear. CDR3 length: 16 amino acids. Germline values: CDR1 SGHVS, CDR2 FQNEAQ. Trimming left V 2 bases short and J 5 bases short, with 18 bases between. CDR3 DNA: TGTGCCAGCAGCTTATTAATGGTGAAGTGGGCCGAGACCCAGTACTTC. Residues: CASSLLMVKWAETQYF. The complete variable domain, with remaining parts taken from reference TRBV7-8 and TRBJ2-5, reads GAGVSQSPRYKVAKRGQDVALRCDPISGHVSLFWYQQALGQGPEFLTYFQNEAQLDKSGLPSDRFFAERPEGSVSTLKIQRTQQEDSAVYLCASSLLMVKWAETQYFGPGTRLLVL.

The chain uses TRBV14 and TRBJ2-7, with D tentatively TRBD2 (6 bases). Germline values: CDR1 SGHDN, CDR2 FVKESK. This CDR3 comprises 14 residues. Between the trimmed V and J ends, which lost 5 bases and 6 bases, there was a span of 17 bases. In DNA form, the CDR3 reads TGTGCCAGCAGCTCACAGCCCTCGGGGGTCGAGCAGTACTTC. Translation gives CASSSQPSGVEQYF.

This clonotype was picked up many times. The V call is TRBV7-9, the J call TRBJ2-3, with D possibly TRBD2 on 7 matching bases. CDR1 and CDR2 (germline): SEHNR, FQNEAQ (reference sequence). The germline V and J ends were trimmed by 11 bases and 2 bases, with 14 bases remaining between them. The CDR3 extends over 13 amino acids. This CDR3 reads CAYGGPITDTQYF. The CDR3 DNA follows: TGTGCCTACGGGGGGCCAATCACAGATACGCAGTATTTT. The full variable domain, its missing parts supplied by reference TRBV7-9 and TRBJ2-3, is DTGVSQNPRHKITKRGQNVTFRCDPISEHNRLYWYRQTLGQGPEFLTYFQNEAQLEKSRLLSDRFSAERPKGSFSTLEIQRTEQGDSAMYLCAYGGPITDTQYFGPGTRLTVL.

This clonotype appeared many times. V and J are TRBV7-3 and TRBJ1-1, with 10 bases that match TRBD1. CDR1 SGHTA and CDR2 FQGTGA come from the germline V gene. Losses at the gene ends were 1 base for V and 5 bases for J; bases not matched to a gene: 4. The CDR3 sequence is 15 residues long. CDR3 amino acids: CASSLMGQGRTEAFF. In DNA form, the CDR3 reads TGTGCCAGCAGCTTAATGGGACAGGGGAGGACTGAAGCTTTCTTT.

The chain recombines TRBV19 with TRBJ2-1; D ambiguous. The CDR3 sequence is 12 residues long. Looked up from germline, CDR1 is LNHDA and CDR2 is SQIVND (reference sequence). V lost 1 base, J lost 7 bases, and 5 bases lay in between. The CDR3 reads CASSIGWNEQFF. CDR3 DNA sequence: TGTGCCAGTAGTATAGGGTGGAATGAGCAGTTCTTC.

The chain uses TRBV15 and TRBJ2-1; D uncertain. The CDR3 length is 12 residues. The germline V gene encodes CDR1 LNHNV and CDR2 YYDKDF (reference sequence). V was clipped by 5 bases and J by 6 bases, with 8 bases between them. The CDR3 reads CATSGRVNEQFF. DNA for the CDR3: TGTGCCACCAGCGGACGGGTCAATGAGCAGTTCTTC.

The chain recombines TRBV7-9 with TRBJ1-1; 7 bases are shared with TRBD1. In germline, CDR1 is SEHNR, CDR2 FQNEAQ (reference sequence). The length of the CDR3 is 17 residues. V gave up 2 bases and J gave up 7 bases; unmatched junction bases: 16. CDR3 loop: CASSLFLEGASDIEAFF. The CDR3 DNA sequence: TGTGCCAGCAGCTTATTCCTGGAGGGGGCGTCGGACATTGAAGCTTTCTTT.